Detailed here is one TCR beta chain. This clone's antigen is unknown. The read finishes 3 residues shy of the CDR3 end, and the germline J gene is used to complete it. As encoded in the germline V gene, CDR1 is SGHDT while CDR2 is YYEEEE. The CDR3 measures 15 amino acids from cysteine to phenylalanine. Part of the CDR3 DNA is given, 36 bases translated from base 1. Between the V and J ends, shortened by 3 bases and 4 bases respectively, the junction contains 16 bases. These data are taken from a study of T cells in women clearing cervical HPV infection (dated by TCRdb to the late 2010s). Context from the whole study: The cases were approximately 23 women with histologically confirmed HPV16-related CIN3 or worse, and 2 of those women had invasive cancers. An exploratory proof-of-principle case-control study, nested within the Guanacaste HPV Natural History Study in Costa Rica, was conducted to compare TCR repertoires across cervical HPV16 outcomes. Median age was approximately 30 years in cases versus about 38 in controls, and baseline characteristics did not differ significantly. Since only a few of the women had HLA typing available, the possibility that HLA type was acting as a confounder could not be ruled out. Five blinded duplicates per group were added as quality controls, so that roughly 60 samples were obtained: approximately 50 participants and some 10 replicates. Among cases, blood sampling came a median of roughly 140 days after lesion detection, with an interquartile range of 90 to 200 days. In the parent cohort, 10,000 to 11,000 women aged 18 or older were enrolled in Guanacaste, Costa Rica, during 1993 to 1994 and then followed for six to eight years. Cases and controls were matched on age within five years and on year of sample collection. Controls were 25 women whose single incident HPV16 infection cleared within 12 months without precancer or cancer developing. Blood from cases was collected at the visit at which the lesion was first identified, whereas blood from controls was collected once infection was no longer detected.

Every participant had a single incident cervical HPV16 infection, and women with prevalent HPV16 infections were excluded. Cervical HPV DNA was detected by MY09/MY11 PCR, and genotyping was performed by dot-blot hybridization. Roughly 15 mL of heparinized blood was centrifuged, after which the buffy coat was aliquoted, frozen at -30 degrees C, and then stored at -80 degrees C. QIAGEN kits were used to extract genomic DNA from buffy coat specimens. What the authors observed across the whole study: Cases were distinguished from controls with an estimated AUC of almost 0.85 by random forest classifiers combining richness and V gene abundances. Because the number of T cells in each sample was unknown, differences in richness could reflect differing T-cell content rather than repertoire biology. The cross-sectional design could not show whether associations preceded infection or resulted from it; effector/memory subsets and HPV-specific T cells were not isolated. TCR repertoire richness was significantly higher in CIN3+ cases than in controls across sequencing depths, while evenness did not differ. Lower TRBV6-7 relative abundance was observed in cases than in controls (approximately 0.1% versus 0.17%; Bonferroni P = 0.0008).

Using the immunoSEQ assay, multiplex PCR amplified TCR beta CDR3 regions from an average of approximately 1,200 ng of genomic DNA per sample. Primer bias was corrected in the assay by using a complete synthetic TCR repertoire to establish an amplification baseline. The amplicons were sequenced on the Illumina platform. In the authors' own workflow: Sequences were error-corrected by clustering with frequency ratios and a modified nearest-neighbor algorithm, then analyzed in the immunoSEQ Analyzer with IMGT gene definitions. At each rarefaction depth, TCR richness and evenness were averaged across 20 rarefaction repeats, and samples with fewer sequences than that depth were excluded. Relative abundances of V, D and J genes were compared between groups using Wilcoxon rank sum tests, with FDR correction applied. In the blinded duplicates, the intraclass correlation was less than 97% for TCR richness and averaged around 78% across 66 gene segments. The clones in this table, taken by TCRdb from immuneACCESS, are in-frame only. Not every clone is retained; where verified, under half of the shortfall comes from an unresolved V gene, and the cause of the rest is unknown. V and J calls and clone size are given by that table; D and trimming were obtained from the DNA. Per the sample table, the count is about 15,000 clones. The ten biggest clones cover around 10% of the sample.

This TCR came from a woman between 18 and 69 years old with a cervical HPV16 infection that either progressed to CIN3+ or cleared (not recorded which). Sequenced: blood buffy coat. The V and J genes are TRBV5-6 and TRBJ1-2, with TRBD1 perhaps the D gene, on 6 matching bases. The CDR3 region reads CASSSGQTTGYGYTF. The DNA read from the CDR3 is TGTGCCAGCAGCTCCGGACAGACCACAGGCTATGGC.